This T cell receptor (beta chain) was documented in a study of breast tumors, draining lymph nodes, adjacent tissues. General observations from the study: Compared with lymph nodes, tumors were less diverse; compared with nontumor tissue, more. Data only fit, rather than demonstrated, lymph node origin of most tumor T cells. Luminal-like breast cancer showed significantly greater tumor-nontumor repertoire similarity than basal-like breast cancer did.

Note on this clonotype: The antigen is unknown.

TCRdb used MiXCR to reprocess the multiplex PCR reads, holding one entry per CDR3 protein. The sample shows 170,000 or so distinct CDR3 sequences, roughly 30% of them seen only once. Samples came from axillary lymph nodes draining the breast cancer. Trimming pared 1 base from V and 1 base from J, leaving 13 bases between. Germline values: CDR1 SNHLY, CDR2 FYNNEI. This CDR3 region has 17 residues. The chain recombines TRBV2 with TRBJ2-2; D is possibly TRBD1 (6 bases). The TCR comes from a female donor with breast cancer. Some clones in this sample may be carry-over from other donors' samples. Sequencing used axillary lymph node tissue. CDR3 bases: TGTGCCAGCAGTGAAGGACAGGCCCTACTGAACACCGGGGAGCTGTTTTTT. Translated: CASSEGQALLNTGELFF.